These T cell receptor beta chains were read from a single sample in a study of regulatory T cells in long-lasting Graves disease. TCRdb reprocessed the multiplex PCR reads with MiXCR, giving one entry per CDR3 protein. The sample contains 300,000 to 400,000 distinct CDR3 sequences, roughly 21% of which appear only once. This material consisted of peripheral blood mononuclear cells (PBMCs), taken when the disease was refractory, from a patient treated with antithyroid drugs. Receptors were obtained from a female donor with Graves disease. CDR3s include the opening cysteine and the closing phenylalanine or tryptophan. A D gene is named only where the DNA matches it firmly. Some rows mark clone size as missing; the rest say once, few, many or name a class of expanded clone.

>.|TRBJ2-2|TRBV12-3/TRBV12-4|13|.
CASSLSTGRFLFF
TGTGCCAGCAGTTTATCGACTGGACGGTTCCTGTTTTTT
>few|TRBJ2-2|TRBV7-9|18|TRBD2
CASRPRIASGTNTGELFF
TGTGCCAGCAGACCCCGTATAGCCAGCGGGACGAACACCGGGGAGCTGTTTTTT
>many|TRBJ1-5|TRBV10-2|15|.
CASSGGQGPNQPQHF
TGCGCCAGCAGTGGTGGGCAGGGCCCTAATCAGCCCCAGCATTTT
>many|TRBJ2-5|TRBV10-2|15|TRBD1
CASFRRQGASETQYF
TGCGCCAGTTTTCGCCGACAGGGGGCTAGTGAGACCCAGTACTTC
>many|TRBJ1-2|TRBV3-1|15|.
CASSQEGRNLYGYTF
TGTGCCAGCAGCCAAGAAGGCAGGAACCTATATGGCTACACCTTC
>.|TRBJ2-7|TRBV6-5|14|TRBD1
CASSFITGGDEQYF
TGTGCCAGCAGTTTCATCACAGGGGGTGACGAGCAGTACTTC
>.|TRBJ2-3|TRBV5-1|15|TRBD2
CASSPGLAGSDTQYF
TGCGCCAGCAGCCCGGGACTAGCGGGAAGCGATACGCAGTATTTT
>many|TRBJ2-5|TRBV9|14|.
CASSPGTSQETQYF
TGTGCCAGCAGCCCCGGGACCTCCCAAGAGACCCAGTACTTC
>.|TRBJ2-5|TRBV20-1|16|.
CSARPRRSKPQETQYF
TGCAGTGCTAGGCCTAGACGATCCAAACCCCAAGAGACCCAGTACTTC
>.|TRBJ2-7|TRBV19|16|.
CASSIVGSRSRYEQYF
TGTGCCAGTAGTATAGTTGGGAGCAGGAGCCGCTACGAGCAGTACTTC
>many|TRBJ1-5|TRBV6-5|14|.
CASSYGTYNQPQHF
TGTGCCAGCAGTTACGGGACCTACAATCAGCCCCAGCATTTT
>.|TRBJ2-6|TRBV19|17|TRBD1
CASSVGQGSSGANVLTF
TGTGCCAGTAGTGTGGGACAGGGGAGCTCTGGGGCCAACGTCCTGACTTTC
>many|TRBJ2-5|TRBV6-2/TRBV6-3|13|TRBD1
CASRDRVVETQYF
TGTGCCAGCAGGGACAGGGTCGTAGAGACCCAGTACTTC
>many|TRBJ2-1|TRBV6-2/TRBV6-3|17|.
CASSYSITGTGHNEQFF
TGTGCCAGCAGTTACTCGATCACAGGCACTGGGCACAATGAGCAGTTCTTC
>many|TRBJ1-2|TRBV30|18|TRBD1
CACSGTGGPKPLNYGYTF
TGTGCCTGTTCCGGGACAGGGGGCCCAAAGCCCCTGAACTATGGCTACACCTTC
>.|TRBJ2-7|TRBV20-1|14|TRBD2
CSAELAGASYEQYF
TGCAGTGCTGAACTAGCGGGAGCTTCCTACGAGCAGTACTTC
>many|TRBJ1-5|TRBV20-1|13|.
CSARQAGNQPQHF
TGCAGTGCTAGACAGGCTGGCAATCAGCCCCAGCATTTT
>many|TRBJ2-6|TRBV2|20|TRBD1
CASRKSPLRQGRPGANVLTF
TGTGCCAGCAGGAAGTCCCCTCTCCGACAGGGCCGGCCTGGGGCCAACGTCCTGACTTTC
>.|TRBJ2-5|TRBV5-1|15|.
CASRRELLGQETQYF
TGCGCCAGCAGGCGAGAACTCCTAGGCCAAGAGACCCAGTACTTC
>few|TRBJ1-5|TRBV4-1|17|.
CASSQFRAVNSNQPQHF
TGCGCCAGCAGCCAATTCCGAGCAGTGAATAGCAATCAGCCCCAGCATTTT
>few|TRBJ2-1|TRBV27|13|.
CASKIQGGDEQFF
TGTGCCAGCAAAATACAGGGTGGCGATGAGCAGTTCTTC
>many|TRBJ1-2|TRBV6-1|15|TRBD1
CASRQYLGQNYGYTF
TGTGCCAGCAGACAATACCTGGGACAGAACTATGGCTACACCTTC
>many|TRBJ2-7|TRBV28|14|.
CASSEGAESYEQYF
TGTGCCAGCAGTGAAGGAGCGGAGAGCTACGAGCAGTACTTC
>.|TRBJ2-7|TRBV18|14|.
CASSPGLLPYEQYF
TGTGCCAGCTCACCGGGTCTACTTCCCTACGAGCAGTACTTC
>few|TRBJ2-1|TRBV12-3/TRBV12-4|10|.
CASSLGEQFF
TGTGCCAGCAGTCTGGGGGAGCAGTTCTTC
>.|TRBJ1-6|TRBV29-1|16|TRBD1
CSVAPMTGGDNSPLHF
TGCAGCGTTGCTCCCATGACAGGGGGCGACAATTCACCCCTCCACTTT
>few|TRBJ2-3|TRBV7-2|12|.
CASSFLRDTQYF
TGTGCCAGCAGCTTTTTGAGGGATACGCAGTATTTT
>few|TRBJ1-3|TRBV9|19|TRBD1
CASSVVPIVGQGVGNTIYF
TGTGCCAGCAGCGTAGTGCCGATCGTGGGACAGGGAGTTGGAAACACCATATATTTT
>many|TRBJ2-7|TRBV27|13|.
CASGQSPTYEQYF
TGTGCCAGCGGACAGTCTCCCACCTACGAGCAGTACTTC
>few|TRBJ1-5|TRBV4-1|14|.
CASSQVAGPQPQHF
TGCGCCAGCAGCCAAGTTGCAGGGCCTCAGCCCCAGCATTTT
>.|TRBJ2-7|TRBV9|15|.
CASSTGGWGPYEQYF
TGTGCCAGCTCAACTGGGGGCTGGGGACCCTACGAGCAGTACTTC
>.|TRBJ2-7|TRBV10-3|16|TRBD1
CAISEGLAGQGDEQYF
TGTGCCATCAGTGAAGGTCTGGCTGGACAGGGTGACGAGCAGTACTTC
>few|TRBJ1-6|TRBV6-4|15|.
CASSYSAVSNSPLHF
TGTGCCAGCAGTTACTCGGCAGTATCCAATTCACCCCTCCACTTT
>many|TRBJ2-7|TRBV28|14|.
CASGSMGGSYEQYF
TGTGCCAGCGGGTCCATGGGGGGCTCCTACGAGCAGTACTTC
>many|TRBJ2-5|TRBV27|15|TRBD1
CASSPRDRAIETQYF
TGTGCCAGCAGTCCCCGGGACAGGGCCATAGAGACCCAGTACTTC
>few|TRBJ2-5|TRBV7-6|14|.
CASSLGTAGETQYF
TGTGCCAGCAGCTTAGGGACCGCGGGGGAGACCCAGTACTTC
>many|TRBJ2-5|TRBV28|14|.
CASRLGSGQETQYF
TGTGCCAGCAGATTGGGGTCGGGGCAAGAGACCCAGTACTTC
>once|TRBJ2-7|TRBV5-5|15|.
CASSLELETFYEQYF
TGTGCCAGCAGCTTGGAACTTGAGACCTTCTACGAGCAGTACTTC
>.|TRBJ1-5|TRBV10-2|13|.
CASSEFVGEPQHF
TGCGCCAGCAGTGAGTTTGTTGGGGAGCCCCAGCATTTT
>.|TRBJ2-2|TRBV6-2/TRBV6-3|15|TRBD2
CATSDPGGGTGELFF
TGTGCCACCAGTGATCCGGGCGGGGGGACCGGGGAGCTGTTTTTT
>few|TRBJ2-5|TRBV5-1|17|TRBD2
CASKTGGPGERRETQYF
TGCGCCAGCAAAACGGGGGGTCCGGGTGAGAGGCGAGAGACCCAGTACTTC
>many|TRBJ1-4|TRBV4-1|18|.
CASSLTGSQRRRDEKLFF
TGCGCCAGCAGCCTAACAGGGTCTCAAAGACGCAGGGATGAAAAACTGTTTTTT
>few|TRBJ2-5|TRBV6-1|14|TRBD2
CASRPGLAAETQYF
TGTGCCAGCAGACCAGGACTAGCGGCAGAGACCCAGTACTTC
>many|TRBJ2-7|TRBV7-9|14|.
CASSLDASSYEQYF
TGTGCCAGCAGCTTAGACGCCAGCTCCTACGAGCAGTACTTC
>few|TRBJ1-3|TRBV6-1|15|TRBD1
CASRGQDPSGNTIYF
TGTGCCAGCAGGGGACAGGACCCCTCTGGAAACACCATATATTTT
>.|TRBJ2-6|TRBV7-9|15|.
CASSPSVAGANVLTF
TGTGCCAGCAGCCCTTCCGTCGCCGGGGCCAACGTCCTGACTTTC
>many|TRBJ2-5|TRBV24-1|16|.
CATSDPPLLGGKTQYF
TGTGCCACCAGTGACCCCCCTCTTCTAGGGGGGAAGACCCAGTACTTC
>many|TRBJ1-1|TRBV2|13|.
CASSVLSTGEAFF
TGTGCCAGCAGTGTGTTGTCAACAGGTGAAGCTTTCTTT
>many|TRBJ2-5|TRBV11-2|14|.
CASRQPGRKETQYF
TGTGCCAGCAGGCAACCCGGGCGAAAAGAGACCCAGTACTTC
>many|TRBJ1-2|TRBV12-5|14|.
CASGLDEGSDGYTF
TGTGCTAGTGGTTTGGACGAGGGATCCGACGGCTACACCTTC
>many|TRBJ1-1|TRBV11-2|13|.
CASSFFSETEAFF
TGTGCCAGCAGCTTCTTTTCCGAAACTGAAGCTTTCTTT
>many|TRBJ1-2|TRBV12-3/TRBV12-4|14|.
CASSSRTAGYGYTF
TGTGCCAGCAGTTCTCGGACAGCCGGCTATGGCTACACCTTC
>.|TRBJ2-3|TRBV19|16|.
CASSMLERRRTDTQYF
TGTGCCAGTAGTATGCTTGAGCGGCGGCGCACAGATACGCAGTATTTT
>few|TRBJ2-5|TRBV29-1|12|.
CSARVYEETQYF
TGCAGCGCCAGGGTTTACGAAGAGACCCAGTACTTC
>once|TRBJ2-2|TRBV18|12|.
CTSSPVSGELFF
TGTACCAGCTCACCAGTTTCCGGGGAGCTGTTTTTT
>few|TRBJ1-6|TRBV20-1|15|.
CSARSGSGDNSPLHF
TGCAGTGCTAGATCGGGGTCAGGGGACAATTCACCCCTCCACTTT
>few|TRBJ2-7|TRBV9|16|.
CASSVDQGAGAYEQYF
TGTGCCAGCAGCGTGGACCAAGGGGCAGGGGCCTACGAGCAGTACTTC
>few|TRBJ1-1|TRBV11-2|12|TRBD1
CASSPSRQGTFF
TGTGCCAGCAGCCCCTCGCGACAGGGAACTTTCTTT
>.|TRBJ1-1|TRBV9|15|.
CASSVLPQGNTEAFF
TGTGCCAGCAGCGTCCTTCCACAGGGGAACACTGAAGCTTTCTTT
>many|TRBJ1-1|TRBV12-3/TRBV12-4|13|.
CASSPSLGTEAFF
TGTGCCAGCAGCCCATCCCTAGGGACTGAAGCTTTCTTT